This TCR beta chain is drawn from a study of T cell clones after liver transplantation. Profiling relied on immunoSEQ multiplex PCR, and the TCRdb table lists in-frame clones only, not all of them. This sample has roughly 57,000 clones, with 71% found just once. The CDR3 spans 20 residues. V trimming: 4 bases; J trimming: 3 bases; junction bases outside the gene matches: 18. In germline, CDR1 is GTSNPN, CDR2 SVGIG (reference sequence). Material: CD4+ T cells from blood, obtained before liver transplant. The origin of this receptor is a human donor who received a liver transplant. The rearrangement links TRBV30 to TRBJ2-6, with 10 bases lining up with TRBD1. This CDR3 is CAWKTKTGGGTSGGANVLTF. CDR3 bases: TGTGCCTGGAAAACCAAGACAGGGGGCGGAACCTCAGGTGGGGCCAACGTCCTGACTTTC.